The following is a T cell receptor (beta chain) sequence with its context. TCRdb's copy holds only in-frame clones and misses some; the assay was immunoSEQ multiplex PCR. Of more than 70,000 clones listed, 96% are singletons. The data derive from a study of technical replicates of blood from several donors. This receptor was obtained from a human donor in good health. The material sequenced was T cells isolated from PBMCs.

Here the CDR3 DNA reads TGTGCCAGCAGGGACCGAATTAGCGGGAGTCGGACCGGGGAGCTGTTTTTT. This sequence encodes CASRDRISGSRTGELFF. The chain has TRBV5-6 and TRBJ2-2; 9 bases are a match to TRBD2. From germline, CDR1 is SGHDT and CDR2 YYEEEE. V gave up 5 bases and J gave up 5 bases; unmatched junction bases: 13. CDR3 length: 17 residues.